The next 5 T cell receptor beta chains were all read from a single sample in a study of CD8 T cells in ankylosing spondylitis. One entry per CDR3 protein, called by TCRdb with MiXCR from the 5' RACE reads. The sample lists about 190,000 distinct CDR3 sequences; 10% to 15% were seen once. The sample taken for sequencing was blood, either unsorted or a sorted T cell fraction (not recorded which). The origin of the receptors is a female donor with ankylosing spondylitis or in good health (not recorded which).

This clonotype was seen ten or more times. The chain recombines TRBV10-3 with TRBJ2-7; TRBD1 is a possible D gene (6 bases). V was shortened by 5 bases and J by 2 bases, with 10 bases between the two germline ends. CDR1 and CDR2 (germline): ENHRY, SYGVKD. The CDR3 runs to 13 residues. The CDR3 region has the DNA TGTGCCATCAGTCGGGACACCCCCTACGAGCAGTACTTC. Its protein is CAISRDTPYEQYF.

V is TRBV12-3 or TRBV12-4 and J is TRBJ1-2, with TRBD1 matching over 10 bases. The CDR3 extends over 15 amino acids. The V and J ends lost 3 bases and 4 bases, in that order; junction bases with no gene match: 5. The CDR3 nucleotides read TGTGCCAGCAGTTTCTCCGGGACAGGGGCCTATGGCTACACCTTC. Protein sequence: CASSFSGTGAYGYTF.

This clonotype was detected many times. The CDR3 DNA sequence: TGTGCCAGCAGTTCACTAGGAAGTACGCAGTATTTT. Protein sequence: CASSSLGSTQYF. The chain uses TRBV27 and TRBJ2-3; the D gene is possibly TRBD2 (5 bases). CDR3 length: 12 amino acids. Trimming left V 4 bases short and J 8 bases short, with 10 bases between. Germline CDR1 is MNHEY and CDR2 is SMNVEV (reference sequence).

This clonotype was counted between two and nine times. CDR3 protein: CSVVWSSGVYNEQFF. DNA of the CDR3: TGCAGCGTTGTTTGGTCTAGCGGGGTCTACAATGAGCAGTTCTTC. This chain joins TRBV29-1 and TRBJ2-1; TRBD2 agrees at 9 bases. The V and J ends lost 4 bases and 3 bases, in that order; junction bases with no gene match: 7. The CDR3 is made up of 15 amino acids. Germline CDR1 SQVTM, CDR2 ANQGSEA.

CDR3 sequence reads: CASSFPHSETQYF. The DNA for the CDR3 is TGCGCCAGCAGCTTCCCACACTCAGAGACCCAGTACTTC. The rearrangement uses TRBV5-1 and TRBJ2-5; D gene unclear. Trimming stripped 2 bases from V and 4 bases from J, with 9 bases between. This CDR3 spans 13 amino acids. The germline gives CDR1 SGHRS, CDR2 YFSETQ.